These T cell receptor beta chains were read from a single sample in a study of T cells in Graves' hyperthyroidism and ophthalmopathy. TCRdb called the multiplex PCR reads again in MiXCR, with one record for every CDR3 protein. The table records under 750,000 distinct CDR3 sequences, around a sixth of them present only once. The sequencing sample was made of blood. These receptor sequences come from a woman between 50 and 59 years old with Graves' hyperthyroidism that later progressed to Graves' ophthalmopathy. The CDR3 runs from the conserved cysteine through the conserved F or W. D genes are given only for firm matches. Not all rows give a size; the values are once, few, many and, for expanded clones, a class.

v_call,j_call,d_call,clone_size,cdr3_aa,cdr3_nt
TRBV5-4,TRBJ2-7,TRBD1,many,CASRITRTGASMREQYF,TGTGCCAGCAGGATTACTAGGACAGGGGCCTCCATGCGCGAGCAGTACTTC
TRBV5-1,TRBJ1-4,NA,many,CASSASGAVGKLFF,TGCGCCAGCAGCGCCTCAGGAGCGGTCGGAAAACTGTTTTTT
TRBV10-3,TRBJ1-1,NA,NA,CAIRAREVNTGAFF,TGTGCCATCAGGGCAAGGGAGGTGAACACTGGAGCTTTCTTT
TRBV7-9,TRBJ1-2,NA,NA,CASSLVPGSAINYGYTF,TGTGCCAGCAGCTTAGTCCCCGGGAGCGCGATCAACTATGGCTACACCTTC
TRBV3-1,TRBJ2-7,NA,many,CASSRSRVSYEQYF,TGTGCCAGCAGCCGAAGCCGGGTAAGTTACGAGCAGTACTTC
TRBV18,TRBJ1-5,TRBD1,NA,CASSQNTGVNQPQHF,TGTGCCAGCTCGCAAAATACAGGGGTCAATCAGCCCCAGCATTTT
TRBV27,TRBJ1-2,TRBD1,many,CASRLTGDYGYTF,TGTGCCAGCAGGCTCACAGGGGACTATGGCTACACCTTC
TRBV10-3,TRBJ2-1,NA,NA,CATSPSSYNEQFF,TGTGCCACTAGCCCGAGCTCCTACAATGAGCAGTTCTTC
TRBV6-1,TRBJ1-2,NA,NA,CASTVGTGYGYTF,TGTGCCAGCACCGTTGGGACGGGGTATGGCTACACCTTC
TRBV4-2,TRBJ2-1,TRBD2,NA,CASSHPGGAFNEQFF,TGTGCCAGCAGCCACCCCGGGGGGGCGTTTAATGAGCAGTTCTTC
TRBV4-1,TRBJ1-2,NA,NA,CASSQDETVVVRGYTF,TGCGCCAGCAGCCAAGATGAGACGGTTGTGGTCCGGGGCTACACCTTC
TRBV5-4,TRBJ1-2,TRBD1,NA,CASSPGSGTGNYNYGYTF,TGTGCCAGCAGCCCGGGCTCCGGGACAGGGAACTATAACTATGGCTACACCTTC
TRBV11-2,TRBJ2-3,NA,many,CASSLRVERTDTQYF,TGTGCCAGCAGCTTAAGAGTCGAGCGCACAGATACGCAGTATTTT
TRBV4-1,TRBJ1-3,NA,NA,CASSQQQGSGNTIYF,TGCGCCAGCAGCCAGCAACAGGGATCTGGAAACACCATATATTTT
TRBV19,TRBJ1-1,NA,NA,CASTSNFANPNTEAFF,TGTGCCAGTACGAGTAATTTCGCGAACCCGAACACTGAAGCTTTCTTT
TRBV6-2/TRBV6-3,TRBJ2-3,NA,NA,CASSYSQGIADTQYF,TGTGCCAGCAGTTACTCTCAGGGGATAGCAGATACGCAGTATTTT
TRBV3-1,TRBJ2-5,NA,many,CASSRPDQETQYF,TGTGCCAGCAGCCGCCCGGACCAAGAGACCCAGTACTTC
TRBV12-3/TRBV12-4,TRBJ1-5,NA,many,CASSFGGASSQPQHF,TGTGCCAGCAGTTTCGGGGGGGCTAGTAGTCAGCCCCAGCATTTT
TRBV9,TRBJ1-1,NA,NA,CASSPLGQQGMNTEAFF,TGTGCCAGCAGCCCCCTCGGACAACAGGGTATGAACACTGAAGCTTTCTTT
TRBV11-2,TRBJ1-1,TRBD1,many,CASSLALGGQGRRNTEAFF,TGTGCCAGCAGCTTAGCTCTGGGGGGACAGGGACGAAGGAACACTGAAGCTTTCTTT
TRBV20-1,TRBJ2-7,NA,NA,CSAAQSGPDSYEQYF,TGCAGTGCTGCCCAAAGTGGTCCGGACTCCTACGAGCAGTACTTC
TRBV3-1,TRBJ1-2,TRBD1,NA,CASSQVGDRDRSYGYTF,TGTGCCAGCAGCCAGGTAGGCGACCGGGACAGGAGCTATGGCTACACCTTC
TRBV12-3/TRBV12-4,TRBJ2-7,TRBD1,many,CASSRDRVVLEQYF,TGTGCCAGCAGCCGAGACAGGGTGGTTCTCGAGCAGTACTTC
TRBV7-8,TRBJ1-1,NA,many,CASSGSGDLNTEAFF,TGTGCCAGCAGCGGGAGTGGCGATCTGAACACTGAAGCTTTCTTT
TRBV28,TRBJ1-5,NA,few,CASSTGILSNQPQHF,TGTGCCAGCAGTACCGGGATCCTTAGCAATCAGCCCCAGCATTTT
TRBV5-1,TRBJ2-3,NA,NA,CASKPGHANTGERSTDTQYF,TGCGCCAGTAAGCCGGGACACGCGAACACCGGGGAGCGGAGCACAGATACGCAGTATTTT
TRBV7-9,TRBJ2-1,TRBD1,NA,CASRSGTGLYNEQFF,TGTGCCAGCAGATCCGGGACAGGGCTCTACAATGAGCAGTTCTTC
TRBV24-1,TRBJ2-3,NA,NA,CATSDLRDSTDTQYF,TGTGCCACCAGTGATTTGCGGGACAGCACAGATACGCAGTATTTT
TRBV6-1,TRBJ2-7,TRBD2,many,CASTGGGISYEQYF,TGTGCCAGCACAGGCGGGGGGATCTCCTACGAGCAGTACTTC
TRBV5-4,TRBJ1-2,TRBD1,NA,CASSLRTGGHDGYTF,TGTGCCAGCAGCCTCCGGACAGGGGGCCATGATGGCTACACCTTC
TRBV7-6,TRBJ2-5,TRBD1,few,CASSLDPPALDRGKETQYF,TGTGCCAGCAGCTTAGACCCCCCCGCTCTGGACAGGGGAAAAGAGACCCAGTACTTC
TRBV6-2/TRBV6-3,TRBJ1-5,NA,few,CASSRNQPQHF,TGTGCCAGCAGCCGAAATCAGCCCCAGCATTTT
TRBV5-4,TRBJ2-4,TRBD2,NA,CASRPWSGGRLAKNIQYF,TGTGCCAGCAGGCCCTGGAGCGGGGGCAGGCTAGCCAAAAACATTCAGTACTTC
TRBV4-2,TRBJ1-4,NA,NA,CASSPVDEYNEKLFF,TGTGCCAGCAGCCCGGTCGACGAGTATAATGAAAAACTGTTTTTT
TRBV6-1,TRBJ1-2,NA,NA,CASIPTREQHGYTF,TGTGCCAGCATTCCCACCAGGGAGCAGCATGGCTACACCTTC
TRBV20-1,TRBJ2-7,TRBD2,many,CSAIAGLAGPGEQYF,TGCAGTGCGATCGCAGGGCTAGCGGGGCCGGGGGAGCAGTACTTC
TRBV18,TRBJ1-1,TRBD1,NA,CASSLQGKNTEAFF,TGTGCCAGCTCACTACAGGGGAAGAACACTGAAGCTTTCTTT
TRBV13,TRBJ1-6,NA,few,CASSPWQGKNSPLHF,TGTGCCAGCAGCCCCTGGCAGGGTAAAAATTCACCCCTCCACTTT
TRBV3-1,TRBJ2-7,NA,many,CASSRGGTISYEQYF,TGTGCCAGCAGCCGAGGAGGGACCATCTCCTACGAGCAGTACTTC
TRBV20-1,TRBJ1-5,TRBD1,few,CSALDRGRVNQPQHF,TGCAGTGCTTTGGACAGGGGGCGTGTCAATCAGCCCCAGCATTTT
TRBV20-1,TRBJ1-5,NA,many,CSASPWGFQPQHF,TGCAGTGCTAGCCCCTGGGGTTTTCAGCCCCAGCATTTT
TRBV7-9,TRBJ2-7,NA,few,CASSLSNRSYEQYF,TGTGCCAGCAGCTTATCTAACAGGTCCTACGAGCAGTACTTC